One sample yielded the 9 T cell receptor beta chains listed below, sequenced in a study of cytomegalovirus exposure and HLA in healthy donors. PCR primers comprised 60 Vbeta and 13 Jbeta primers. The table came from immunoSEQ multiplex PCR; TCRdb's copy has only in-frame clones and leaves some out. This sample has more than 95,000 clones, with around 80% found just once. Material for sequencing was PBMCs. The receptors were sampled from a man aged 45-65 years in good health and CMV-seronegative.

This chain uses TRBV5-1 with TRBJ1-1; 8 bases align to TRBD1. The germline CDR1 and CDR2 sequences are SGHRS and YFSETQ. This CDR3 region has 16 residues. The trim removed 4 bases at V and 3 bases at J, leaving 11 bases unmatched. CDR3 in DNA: TGCGCCAGCAGCCCTATGGGCAGGGGGCGGGACACTGAAGCTTTCTTT. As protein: CASSPMGRGRDTEAFF.

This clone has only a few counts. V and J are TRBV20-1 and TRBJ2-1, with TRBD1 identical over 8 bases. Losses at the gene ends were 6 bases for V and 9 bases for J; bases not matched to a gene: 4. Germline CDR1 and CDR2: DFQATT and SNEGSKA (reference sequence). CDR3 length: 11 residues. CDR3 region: CSARTGLEQFF. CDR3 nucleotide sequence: TGCAGTGCCAGGACAGGGCTTGAGCAGTTCTTC.

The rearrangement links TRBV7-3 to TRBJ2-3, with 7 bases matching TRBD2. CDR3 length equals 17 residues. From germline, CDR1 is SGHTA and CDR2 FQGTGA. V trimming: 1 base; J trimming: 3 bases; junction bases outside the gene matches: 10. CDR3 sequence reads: CASSLKGSAGETDTQYF. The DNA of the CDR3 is TGTGCCAGCAGCTTAAAGGGTTCGGCGGGGGAAACAGATACGCAGTATTTT.

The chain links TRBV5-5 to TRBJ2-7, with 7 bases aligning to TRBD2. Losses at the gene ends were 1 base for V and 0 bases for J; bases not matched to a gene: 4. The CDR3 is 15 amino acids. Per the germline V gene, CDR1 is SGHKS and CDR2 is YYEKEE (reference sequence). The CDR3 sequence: CASSLTSGASYEQYF. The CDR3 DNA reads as TGTGCCAGCAGCTTGACCAGCGGGGCCTCCTACGAGCAGTACTTC.

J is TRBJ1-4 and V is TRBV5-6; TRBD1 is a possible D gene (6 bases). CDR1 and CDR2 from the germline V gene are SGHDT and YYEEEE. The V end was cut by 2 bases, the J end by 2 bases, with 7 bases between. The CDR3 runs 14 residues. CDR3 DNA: TGTGCCAGCAGCTTACAGGGTACTAATGAAAAACTGTTTTTT. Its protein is CASSLQGTNEKLFF. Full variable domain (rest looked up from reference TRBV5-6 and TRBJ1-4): DAGVTQSPTHLIKTRGQQVTLRCSPKSGHDTVSWYQQALGQGPQFIFQYYEEEERQRGNFPDRFSGHQFPNYSSELNVNALLLGDSALYLCASSLQGTNEKLFFGSGTQLSVL.

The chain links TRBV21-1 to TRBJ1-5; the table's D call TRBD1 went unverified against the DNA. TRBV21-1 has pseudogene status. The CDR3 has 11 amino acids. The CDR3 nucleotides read TGCGACATACAGGGGCGTCGGCCCCAGCATTTT. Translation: CDIQGRRPQHF.

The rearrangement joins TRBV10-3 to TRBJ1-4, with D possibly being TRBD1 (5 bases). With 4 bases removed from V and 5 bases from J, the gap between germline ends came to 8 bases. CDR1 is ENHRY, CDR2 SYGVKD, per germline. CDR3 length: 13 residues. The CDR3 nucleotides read TGTGCCATCAGTGTGAACAGGAATGAAAAACTGTTTTTT. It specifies CAISVNRNEKLFF.

CDR3 in DNA: TGTGCCAGCAGCTTGGAGGGGTGCGAGCAGTACGTC. Translating it yields CASSLEGCEQYV. The chain joins TRBV5-5 to TRBJ2-7, with TRBD1 as a possible D gene (5 bases). Trimming pared 0 bases from V and 6 bases from J, leaving 7 bases between. CDR3 length: 12 amino acids. In germline, CDR1 is SGHKS, CDR2 YYEKEE (reference sequence).

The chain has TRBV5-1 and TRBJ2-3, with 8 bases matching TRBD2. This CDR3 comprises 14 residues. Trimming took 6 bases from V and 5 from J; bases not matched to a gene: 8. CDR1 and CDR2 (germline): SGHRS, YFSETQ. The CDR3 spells CASKLAAVKDTQYF. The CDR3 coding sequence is TGCGCCAGCAAACTAGCGGCGGTCAAAGATACGCAGTATTTT.